This T cell receptor (beta chain) was documented in a study of beta chain features in type 1 diabetes. This clone was seen a few times. What it binds is not known. Reverse transcribing all isolated RNA meant expressed TCRB transcripts were sequenced. Only in-frame clones appear in the TCRdb table, and some are missing; sequencing was by immunoSEQ multiplex PCR. The repertoire holds about 710,000 clones, more than 13% seen once, with just under 0.04% in the top ten. Broader study findings: Patients with Type 1 diabetes showed moderately but significantly shorter TCRB CDR3s in all four CD4+ subsets.

The receptor was isolated from a man aged 18 to 30 with type 1 diabetes. Sequencing used naive CD4+ T cells from blood.

The CDR3 here is CASSLGGTQETQYF. The CDR3 DNA follows: TGTGCCAGCAGCTTAGGGGGGACCCAAGAGACCCAGTACTTC. The chain joins TRBV7-2 to TRBJ2-5, with D perhaps given as TRBD1 or TRBD2 (5 bases each). The ends were cut back, 1 base at V and 1 base at J, with 7 bases in the middle. The CDR3 has 14 residues. The germline V gene encodes CDR1 SGHTA and CDR2 FQGNSA.